The following is a T cell receptor (beta chain) sequence with its context. What it binds is unknown. Peripheral blood came from all dose cohorts at three timepoints. The record originates from a study of OX40 agonist ivuxolimab in advanced cancers. About the study: Patients assigned to dose escalation were diagnosed with hepatocellular carcinoma, melanoma, renal cell or head and neck cancer.

The method was immunoSEQ multiplex PCR; TCRdb's version includes in-frame clones alone and lacks a portion of them. The sample lists some 48,000 clones, 85% to 95% seen once, with about 7% in the top ten. Study results and limitations: Clonal expansion from baseline to week 6 occurred in both CD4+ and CD8+ T cells. Antigen specificity was not determined for the expanded peripheral T cells.

This specimen consisted of CD4+ or CD8+ T cells sorted from blood, obtained in a trial of the OX40 agonist ivuxolimab. The source is an adult with an advanced solid tumor such as melanoma, head and neck, liver or kidney cancer.

The chain's CDR3 is CASSADRVDQETQYF. The CDR3 DNA is TGTGCCAGCAGTGCGGACAGGGTAGACCAAGAGACCCAGTACTTC. The V call is TRBV27, the J call TRBJ2-5, with 8 nucleotides matching TRBD1. V lost 5 bases, J lost 0 bases, and 5 bases stayed unmatched. This CDR3 has 15 residues. CDR1 and CDR2 (germline): MNHEY, SMNVEV (reference sequence).